Each of the 10 T cell receptor beta chains below was sequenced from the same sample in a study of T-cell memory formation after mild COVID-19. One entry per CDR3 protein results from TCRdb running MiXCR on the 5' RACE reads. The table includes 350,000 or so distinct CDR3 sequences, around a fifth detected once. What was sequenced was PBMCs or a T cell subset sorted from them (not recorded which). Every receptor here comes from an adult woman who had mild COVID-19 (a few samples of this study predate the infection). Cell type and time point are not known.

The chain employs TRBV20-1 and TRBJ2-5; D is perhaps TRBD1 or TRBD2 (5 bases each). Germline-derived CDR1 and CDR2 are DFQATT and SNEGSKA (reference sequence). The germline V and J ends were trimmed by 7 bases and 5 bases, with 17 bases remaining between them. The CDR3 loop spans 13 amino acids. CDR3 sequence (DNA): TGCAGTGGAGCTTGGGGGAATATGGAGACCCAGTACTTC. It yields the protein CSGAWGNMETQYF.

The chain couples TRBV27 to TRBJ2-7; 7 nucleotides match TRBD1. The CDR3 consists of 14 residues. Germline values: CDR1 MNHEY, CDR2 SMNVEV (reference sequence). Trimming took 4 bases from V and 4 from J; bases not matched to a gene: 7. The CDR3 region has the DNA TGTGCCAGCAGTTCGTACAGGGGTCAGTACGAGCAGTACTTC. Residues: CASSSYRGQYEQYF.

This clonotype was counted only a few times. V usage is TRBV27 and J usage is TRBJ1-6, with D perhaps matching TRBD1 (6 bases). Trimming left V 8 bases short and J 7 bases short, with 30 bases between. The V gene's germline CDR1 is MNHEY and CDR2 SMNVEV (reference sequence). There are 19 residues in the CDR3. DNA of the CDR3: TGTGCCAGCGTGAGGGCTGACGGCGGGGGCGTTCGGCTAAATTCACCCCTCCACTTT. It specifies CASVRADGGGVRLNSPLHF.

The chain joins TRBV29-1 to TRBJ2-7; 7 bases line up with TRBD1. This CDR3 has 12 residues. Germline lookup yields CDR1 SQVTM and CDR2 ANQGSEA. The ends lost 4 bases at V and 5 bases at J; junction bases unmatched: 5. The CDR3 region is CSVARGTDEQYF. Written as DNA, the CDR3 is TGCAGCGTTGCCAGGGGGACGGACGAGCAGTACTTC.

J is TRBJ2-2 and V is TRBV6-5; TRBD2 agrees at 9 bases. The junction had 3 bases not matched to a gene; V was cut back by 0 bases and J by 1 base. The CDR3 runs 17 residues. The germline CDR1 and CDR2 sequences are MNHEY and SVGAGI. CDR3 residues: CASSYSGLAWNTGELFF. In DNA, the CDR3 is TGTGCCAGCAGTTACTCCGGACTAGCGTGGAACACCGGGGAGCTGTTTTTT.

This clonotype has only a few counts. The gene calls are TRBV6-4 and TRBJ1-5; 9 positions agree with TRBD1. The CDR3 runs 13 residues. With V trimmed by 6 bases and J by 7 bases, 4 bases remained unmatched. The germline V gene encodes CDR1 MRHNA and CDR2 SNTAGT. CDR3 sequence (DNA): TGTGCCAGCAGCCGGGACAGGGACCAGCCCCAGCATTTT. Its translation is CASSRDRDQPQHF.

V is TRBV9 and J is TRBJ1-2, with no clear D. Germline assignment: CDR1 SGDLS and CDR2 YYNGEE. The CDR3 spans 14 residues. V shed 3 bases and J shed 7 bases, with 16 bases lying between them. This CDR3 is CASSAPGLEGGYTF. The CDR3 coding sequence is TGTGCCAGCAGCGCCCCCGGTTTGGAGGGTGGCTACACCTTC.

Points on this clonotype: It may be a read error: a sequence one base away is much more abundant. This rearrangement joins TRBV6-5 to TRBJ2-1; D is undetermined. CDR1 and CDR2 from the germline V gene are MNHEY and SVGAGI. This CDR3 is 15 amino acids long. The CDR3 DNA is TGTGCCAGCAGTCACTCTCGGCAGGTGGGGATTGAGCAGTTCTTC. Translating gives CASSHSRQVGIEQFF.

Regarding this clonotype: A read error may be the cause here, since a much bigger clone is one base away. This chain links TRBV5-1 with TRBJ1-4; TRBD1 agrees at 9 bases. There are 15 residues in the CDR3. The germline CDR1 and CDR2 sequences are SGHRS and YFSETQ. The chain's CDR3 is CASSLQTGGGEKQFF. CDR3 bases: TGCGCCAGCAGCTTACAGACAGGGGGTGGAGAAAAACAGTTTTTT. Complete variable domain (other parts from reference TRBV5-1 and TRBJ1-4): KAGVTQTPRYLIKTRGQQVTLSCSPISGHRSVSWYQQTPGQGLQFLFEYFSETQRNKGNFPGRFSGRQFSNSRSEMNVSTLELGDSALYLCASSLQTGGGEKQFFGSGTQLSVL.

The table lists this clonotype with many counts. This chain links TRBV7-2 with TRBJ2-6, with TRBD2 matching 9 bases. V lost 5 bases, J lost 4 bases, and 15 bases stayed unmatched. This CDR3 contains 19 residues. Germline CDR1 is SGHTA and CDR2 is FQGNSA. The CDR3 nucleotides are TGTGCCAGCAGCCTTAGGGCTAGCGGGACCCAGGGAGGGGCCAACGTCCTGACTTTC. Its translation is CASSLRASGTQGGANVLTF.